Below are 5 T cell receptor beta chains sequenced from a single sample in a study of blood T cell repertoires in COVID-19 (dated by TCRdb to the early 2020s). Libraries were made using the immunoSEQ multiplex PCR assay. TCRdb stores this immuneACCESS table with in-frame sequences only. Part of the clones is absent; in the studies checked, under half of the shortfall reflects unresolved V genes, and no reason is known for the rest. In all, the sample holds a few hundred thousand clones, and 75% to 90% of those were seen once. Clones ranked in the top ten supply less than 9.5% of the sample. Source material: peripheral blood. These receptors were taken from a woman aged 80 or over with COVID-19, enrolled during active disease.

The genes are TRBV6-6 and TRBJ1-5; TRBD1 matches 8 bases. The germline V gene has CDR1 MNHNY and CDR2 SVGAGI (reference sequence). The CDR3 has 14 amino acids. The junction had 9 bases not matched to a gene; V was cut back by 5 bases and J by 9 bases. The DNA for the CDR3 is TGTGCCAGCAGTCTAGGACAGGGTGAGGGGCCCCAGCATTTT. Translation: CASSLGQGEGPQHF.

This clone was picked up a small number of times. The rearrangement uses TRBV28 and TRBJ2-5; 10 bases map to TRBD2. CDR3 length equals 17 residues. Germline trimming cut 4 bases from V and 3 bases from J; bases unmatched to any gene: 11. The germline V gene has CDR1 MDHEN and CDR2 SYDVKM. For the CDR3, the DNA is TGTGCCAGCAGTTCGCTCCCGGGACTAGCGAGAGAAGAGACCCAGTACTTC. This encodes CASSSLPGLAREETQYF.

The chain couples TRBV6-5 to TRBJ2-1; the match to TRBD2 covers 13 bases. The CDR3 spans 15 residues. The V gene's germline CDR1 is MNHEY and CDR2 SVGAGI. Unmatched junction bases numbered 5, after V lost 6 bases and J lost 6 bases. CDR3 in DNA: TGTGCCAGCAGACTCGGACTAGCGGGGGCCAATGAGCAGTTCTTC. It specifies CASRLGLAGANEQFF.

This clone showed up just a few times. The DNA of the CDR3 is TGCGCCAGCAGCCCCGGCCGGGGGACCGGGGAGCTGTTTTTT. As protein: CASSPGRGTGELFF. The chain employs TRBV5-1 and TRBJ2-2; D possibly corresponds to TRBD2 (6 bases). Germline CDR1 reads SGHRS; CDR2 reads YFSETQ. This CDR3 is built from 14 residues. V was trimmed by 4 bases and J by 5 bases, leaving 12 bases between them.

This chain connects TRBV5-1 to TRBJ2-7, with D maybe TRBD1 (5 bases). There are 14 residues in the CDR3. V lost 0 bases and J 2 bases, leaving 9 bases between the germline ends. Germline CDR1 is SGHRS and CDR2 is YFSETQ. The CDR3 sequence: CASSLERGPYEQYF. CDR3 in DNA: TGCGCCAGCAGCTTGGAAAGGGGCCCCTACGAGCAGTACTTC.